A selection of T cell receptor beta chains follows, all from one sample in a study of OX40 agonist ivuxolimab in advanced cancers. The protocol was immunoSEQ multiplex PCR, while the TCRdb copy is restricted to in-frame clones and leaves out a portion. The sample carries tens of thousands of clones, approximately 89% recorded once. The specimen comprised CD4+ or CD8+ T cells sorted from blood, sampled in a trial of the OX40 agonist ivuxolimab. The receptors were sampled from an adult with an advanced solid tumor such as melanoma, head and neck, liver or kidney cancer. CDR3s include the opening cysteine and the closing phenylalanine or tryptophan. Fields, in order: V gene, J gene, D gene, clone size, CDR3 DNA, CDR3 protein. A D gene is named only where the DNA matches it firmly. Clone size is stated in some rows and not others, as once, few, many or a class when expanded.

TRBV19	TRBJ1-4	TRBD1	.	TGTGCCAGTGGGGGGACAGCTCGAGAATTGAAAAAACTGTTTTTT	CASGGTARELKKLFF
TRBV7-9	TRBJ2-1	.	.	TGTGCCAGCAGCTTTGGGGGGTACAATGAGCAGTTCTTC	CASSFGGYNEQFF
TRBV5-1	TRBJ1-1	.	.	TGCGCCAGCAGCATGGACACCTTGAACACTGAAGCTTTCTTT	CASSMDTLNTEAFF
TRBV2	TRBJ2-2	.	.	TGTGCCGGCTCGGGTGAGGACACCGGGGAGCTGTTTTTT	CAGSGEDTGELFF
TRBV30	TRBJ1-1	TRBD1	once	TGTGCCTGGAGGTTCCCCGGGCCAGGGGGCACTGAAGCTTTCTTT	CAWRFPGPGGTEAFF
TRBV6-6	TRBJ1-1	.	.	TGTGCCAGCAGTGTCTTATTACAGGGCCTGCTTTTCTTT	CASSVLLQGLLFF
TRBV6-6	TRBJ2-7	.	.	TGTGCCAGCAGTTCGCTAGGGGGCTACGAGCAGTACTTC	CASSSLGGYEQYF
TRBV5-6	TRBJ1-2	.	few	TGTGCCAGCAGGTCGGGAGGGGGCTACACCTTC	CASRSGGGYTF
TRBV19	TRBJ2-5	.	.	TGTGCCAGTAGTCCGCAGCCGTACCAAGAGACCCAGTACTTC	CASSPQPYQETQYF
TRBV5-1	TRBJ1-5	.	once	TGCGCCAGCAGCCTCACCACAGGGAGCAATCAGCCCCAGCATTTT	CASSLTTGSNQPQHF
TRBV2	TRBJ1-1	.	.	TGTGCCAGCAGGGTCGTGGGCGAGAACACTGAAGCTTTCTTT	CASRVVGENTEAFF
TRBV4-2	TRBJ2-5	TRBD2	.	TGTGCCAGCAGCCAAGATCCAGGGGCTAGCGGGGCCCAAGAGACCCAGTACTTC	CASSQDPGASGAQETQYF
TRBV7-6	TRBJ1-1	.	.	TGTGCCAGCAGCTCCGGGACTCCCGTGAACACTGAAGCTTTCTTT	CASSSGTPVNTEAFF
TRBV19	TRBJ2-5	.	.	TGTGCCAGTCACGGGCGGAGAGAACAAGAGACCCAGTACTTC	CASHGRREQETQYF
TRBV5-1	TRBJ1-1	.	.	TGCGCCAGCAGCCCCGGCCTTACAGGGTTGAGCGATGAAGCTTTCTTT	CASSPGLTGLSDEAFF
TRBV7-8	TRBJ1-2	TRBD1	few	TGTGCCAGCAGTCATGACAGGGCCAACTATGGCTACACCTTC	CASSHDRANYGYTF
TRBV10-3	TRBJ1-5	.	.	TGTGCCATCAGTGAGTCGTCGGGGGGACACCAGCCCCAGCATTTT	CAISESSGGHQPQHF
TRBV4-3	TRBJ2-5	TRBD1	.	TGCGCCAGCAGCCAAGAGTACGTAGAGACAGGGGGTGAGCAGTACTTC	CASSQEYVETGGEQYF
TRBV7-9	TRBJ1-1	.	.	TGTGCCAGCAGCTTAAGGGGCGGGGGCGTTCAGAACACTGAAGCTTTCTTT	CASSLRGGGVQNTEAFF
TRBV19	TRBJ1-3	.	.	TGTGCCAGTAAAGCAGGGATAACCGGAAACACCATATATTTT	CASKAGITGNTIYF
TRBV7-2	TRBJ2-3	TRBD2	.	TGTGCCAGCAGTTTAGCGGGAGAGGTTGATACGCAGTATTTT	CASSLAGEVDTQYF